The following is a T cell receptor beta chain sequence with its context. Data came from immunoSEQ multiplex PCR; TCRdb stores just in-frame clones and leaves some out. This sample has roughly 30,000 clones, with 88% found just once. The CDR3 has 12 amino acids. With 1 base removed from V and 8 bases from J, the gap between germline ends came to 7 bases. The germline V gene has CDR1 SGDLS and CDR2 YYNGEE. This sample stems from a study of T cells in localized non-small cell lung cancer. The origin of this receptor is a woman aged 40 to 75 with stage I lung adenocarcinoma. This chain joins TRBV9 and TRBJ1-3; D is unclear. The sample here was peripheral blood, taken before any cancer treatment. The CDR3 sequence is CASSVRRDTIYF. DNA for the CDR3: TGTGCCAGCAGCGTACGGCGCGACACCATATATTTT.